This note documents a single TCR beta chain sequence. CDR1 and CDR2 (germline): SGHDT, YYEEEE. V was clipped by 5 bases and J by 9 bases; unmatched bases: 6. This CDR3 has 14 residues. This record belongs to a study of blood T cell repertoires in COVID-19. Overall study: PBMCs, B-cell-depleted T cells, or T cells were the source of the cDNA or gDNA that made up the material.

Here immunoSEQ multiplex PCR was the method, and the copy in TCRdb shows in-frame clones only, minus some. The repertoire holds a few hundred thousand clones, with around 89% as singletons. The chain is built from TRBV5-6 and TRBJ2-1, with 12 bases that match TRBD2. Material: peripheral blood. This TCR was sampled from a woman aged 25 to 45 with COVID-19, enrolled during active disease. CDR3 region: CASRTGLAGIEQFF. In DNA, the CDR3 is TGTGCCAGCAGAACCGGACTAGCGGGGATTGAGCAGTTCTTC.